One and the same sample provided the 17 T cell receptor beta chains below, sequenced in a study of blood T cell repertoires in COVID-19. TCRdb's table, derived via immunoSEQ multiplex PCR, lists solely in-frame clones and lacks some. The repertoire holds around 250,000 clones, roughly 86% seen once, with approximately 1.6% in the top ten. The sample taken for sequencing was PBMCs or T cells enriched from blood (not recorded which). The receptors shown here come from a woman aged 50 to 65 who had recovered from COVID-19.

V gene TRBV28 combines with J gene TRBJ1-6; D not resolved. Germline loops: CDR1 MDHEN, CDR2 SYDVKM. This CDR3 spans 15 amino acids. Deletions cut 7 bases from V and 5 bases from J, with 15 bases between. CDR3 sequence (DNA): TGTGCCAGCACCCCACGATCAACAAATAATTCACCCCTCCACTTT. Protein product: CASTPRSTNNSPLHF.

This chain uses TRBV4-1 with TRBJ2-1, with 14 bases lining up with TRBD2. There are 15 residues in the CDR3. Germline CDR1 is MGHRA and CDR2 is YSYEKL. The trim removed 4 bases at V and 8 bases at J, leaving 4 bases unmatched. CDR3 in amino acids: CASSRGTSGSYEQFF. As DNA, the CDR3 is TGCGCCAGCAGCCGCGGGACTAGCGGGAGCTATGAGCAGTTCTTC.

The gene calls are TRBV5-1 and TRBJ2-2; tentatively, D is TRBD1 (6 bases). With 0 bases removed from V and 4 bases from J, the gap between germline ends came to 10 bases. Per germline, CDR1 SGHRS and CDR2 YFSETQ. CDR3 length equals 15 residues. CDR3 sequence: CASSLDRARTGELFF. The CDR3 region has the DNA TGCGCCAGCAGCTTGGACAGGGCCCGCACCGGGGAGCTGTTTTTT. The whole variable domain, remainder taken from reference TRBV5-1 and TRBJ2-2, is KAGVTQTPRYLIKTRGQQVTLSCSPISGHRSVSWYQQTPGQGLQFLFEYFSETQRNKGNFPGRFSGRQFSNSRSEMNVSTLELGDSALYLCASSLDRARTGELFFGEGSRLTVL.

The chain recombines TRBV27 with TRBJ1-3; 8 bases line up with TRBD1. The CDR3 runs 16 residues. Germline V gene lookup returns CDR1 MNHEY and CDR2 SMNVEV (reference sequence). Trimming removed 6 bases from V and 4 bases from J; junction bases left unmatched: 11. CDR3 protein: CASRSDTGGYGNTIYF. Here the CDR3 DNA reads TGTGCCAGCAGGTCAGATACAGGGGGTTACGGAAACACCATATATTTT.

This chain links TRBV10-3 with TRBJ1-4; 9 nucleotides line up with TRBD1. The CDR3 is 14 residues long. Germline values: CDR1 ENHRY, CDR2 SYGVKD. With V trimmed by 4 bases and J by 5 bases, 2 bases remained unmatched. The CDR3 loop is CAISAGTGNEKLFF. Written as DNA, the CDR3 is TGTGCCATCAGTGCGGGGACAGGGAATGAAAAACTGTTTTTT.

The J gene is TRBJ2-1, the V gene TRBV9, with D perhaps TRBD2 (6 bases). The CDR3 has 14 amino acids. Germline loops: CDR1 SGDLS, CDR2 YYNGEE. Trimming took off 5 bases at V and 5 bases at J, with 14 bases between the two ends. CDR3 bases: TGTGCCAGCAGACAAGGAGGGCCCCACAATGAGCAGTTCTTC. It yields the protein CASRQGGPHNEQFF.

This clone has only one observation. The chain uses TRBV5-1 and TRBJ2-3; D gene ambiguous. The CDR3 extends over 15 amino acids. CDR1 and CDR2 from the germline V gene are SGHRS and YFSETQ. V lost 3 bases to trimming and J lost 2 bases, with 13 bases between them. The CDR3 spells CASSSQVGSTDTQYF. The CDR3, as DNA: TGCGCCAGCAGCTCTCAAGTCGGGTCCACAGATACGCAGTATTTT.

Here the CDR3 reads CAWSTPNRGLGQPQHF. CDR3 nucleotides: TGTGCCTGGAGTACACCAAACAGGGGGCTAGGTCAGCCCCAGCATTTT. The chain uses TRBV30 and TRBJ1-5; 9 bases match TRBD1. CDR1 and CDR2 (germline): GTSNPN, SVGIG (reference sequence). The CDR3 length is 16 residues. V shed 2 bases, J shed 6 bases, and the junction held 11 bases outside the gene matches.

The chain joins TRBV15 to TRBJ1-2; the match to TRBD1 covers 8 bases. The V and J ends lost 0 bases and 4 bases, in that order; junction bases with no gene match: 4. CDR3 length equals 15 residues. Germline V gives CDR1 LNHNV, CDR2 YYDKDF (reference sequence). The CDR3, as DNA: TGTGCCACCAGCAGAGATCGGACAGGGATCTATGGCTACACCTTC. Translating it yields CATSRDRTGIYGYTF.

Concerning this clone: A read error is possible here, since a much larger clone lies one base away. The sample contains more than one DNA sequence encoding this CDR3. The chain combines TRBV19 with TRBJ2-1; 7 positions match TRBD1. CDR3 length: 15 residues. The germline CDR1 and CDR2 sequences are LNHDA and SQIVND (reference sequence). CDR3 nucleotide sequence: TGCGCCAGTAGTATATTCGGGACAGCACTCAATGAGCAGTTCTTC. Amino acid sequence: CASSIFGTALNEQFF.

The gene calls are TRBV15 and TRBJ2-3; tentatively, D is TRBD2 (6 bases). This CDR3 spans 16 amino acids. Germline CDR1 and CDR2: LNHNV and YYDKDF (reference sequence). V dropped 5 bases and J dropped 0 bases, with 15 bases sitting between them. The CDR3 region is CATSGGTGISTDTQYF. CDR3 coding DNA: TGTGCCACCAGCGGGGGGACTGGGATTAGCACAGATACGCAGTATTTT.

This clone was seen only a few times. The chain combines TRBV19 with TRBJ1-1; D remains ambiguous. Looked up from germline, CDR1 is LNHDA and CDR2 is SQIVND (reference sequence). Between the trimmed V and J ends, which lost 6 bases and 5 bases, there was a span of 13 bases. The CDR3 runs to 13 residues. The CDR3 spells CASRFQVATEAFF. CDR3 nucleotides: TGTGCCAGTAGGTTCCAAGTAGCAACTGAAGCTTTCTTT.

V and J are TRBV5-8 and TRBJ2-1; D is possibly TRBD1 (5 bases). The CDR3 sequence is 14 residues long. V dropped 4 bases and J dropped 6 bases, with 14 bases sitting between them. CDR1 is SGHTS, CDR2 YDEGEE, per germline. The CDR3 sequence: CASSRGYNSNEQFF. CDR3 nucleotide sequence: TGTGCCAGCAGCAGGGGTTACAATAGCAATGAGCAGTTCTTC. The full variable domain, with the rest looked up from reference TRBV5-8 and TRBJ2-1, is EAGVTQSPTHLIKTRGQQATLRCSPISGHTSVYWYQQALGLGLQFLLWYDEGEERNRGNFPPRFSGRQFPNYSSELNVNALELEDSALYLCASSRGYNSNEQFFGPGTRLTVL.

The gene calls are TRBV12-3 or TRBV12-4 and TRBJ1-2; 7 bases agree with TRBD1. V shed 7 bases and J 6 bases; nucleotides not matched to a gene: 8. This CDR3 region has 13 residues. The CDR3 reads CASIKQGLNGYTF. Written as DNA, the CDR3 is TGTGCCAGCATCAAACAGGGGTTGAATGGCTACACCTTC.

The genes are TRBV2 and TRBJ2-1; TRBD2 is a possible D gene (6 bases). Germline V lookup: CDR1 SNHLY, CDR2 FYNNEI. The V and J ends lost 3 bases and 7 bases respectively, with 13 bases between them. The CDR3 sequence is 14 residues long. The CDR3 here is CASSEVRAGNEQFF. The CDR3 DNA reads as TGTGCCAGCAGTGAGGTCCGCGCGGGGAATGAGCAGTTCTTC.

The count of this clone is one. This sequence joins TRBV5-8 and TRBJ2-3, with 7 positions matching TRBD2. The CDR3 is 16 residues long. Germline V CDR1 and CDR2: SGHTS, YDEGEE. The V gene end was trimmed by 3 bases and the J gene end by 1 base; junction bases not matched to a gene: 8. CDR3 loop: CASSSIRLAGTDTQYF. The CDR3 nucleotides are TGTGCCAGCAGCTCGATTCGACTAGCTGGCACAGATACGCAGTATTTT.

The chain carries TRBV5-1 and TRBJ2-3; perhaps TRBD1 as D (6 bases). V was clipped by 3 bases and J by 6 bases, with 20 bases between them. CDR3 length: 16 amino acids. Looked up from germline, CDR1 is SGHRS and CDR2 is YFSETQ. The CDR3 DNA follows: TGCGCCAGCAGCTCCTTAAGCCAAGGGGGTCCGGATACGCAGTATTTT. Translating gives CASSSLSQGGPDTQYF.